This passage covers 9 T cell receptor beta chains from one sample sequenced in a study of blood T cell repertoires in COVID-19. Assay used: immunoSEQ multiplex PCR; TCRdb lists only in-frame clones, some missing. Seen here are roughly 100,000 clones, around 81% observed once, and the top ten hold less than 45%. Sample: peripheral blood. These TCRs come from an older man with acute or convalescent COVID-19.

The chain recombines TRBV10-3 with TRBJ2-1, with 7 bases aligning to TRBD2. The CDR3 runs 16 residues. The germline CDR1 and CDR2 sequences are ENHRY and SYGVKD. V trimming: 4 bases; J trimming: 4 bases; junction bases outside the gene matches: 10. The CDR3 spells CAISAGTTLRYNEQFF. The CDR3 nucleotides read TGTGCCATCAGTGCTGGGACTACCCTGCGGTACAATGAGCAGTTCTTC.

Here the CDR3 DNA reads TGCGCCAGCAGCTTGGCAGGCAATCAGCCCCAGCATTTT. Translation: CASSLAGNQPQHF. The chain recombines TRBV5-1 with TRBJ1-5; D is unclear. V dropped 0 bases and J dropped 2 bases, with 3 bases sitting between them. The CDR3 sequence is 13 residues long. CDR1 SGHRS and CDR2 YFSETQ come from the germline V gene.

CDR3 coding DNA: TGTGCCAGTAAGGAGAGGGGGCACCTTTTAAATCAGCCCCAGCATTTT. It specifies CASKERGHLLNQPQHF. The J gene is TRBJ1-5, the V gene TRBV19, with 7 bases lining up with TRBD1. This CDR3 is built from 16 residues. V dropped 7 bases and J dropped 4; count of bases not matched to a gene: 13. Germline CDR1 is LNHDA and CDR2 is SQIVND (reference sequence).

The rearrangement uses TRBV12-3 or TRBV12-4 and TRBJ1-6; perhaps TRBD1 as D (5 bases). Trimming cost V 2 bases and J 9 bases, with 5 bases left between them. The CDR3 has 12 amino acids. The CDR3 sequence: CASSLQGSPLHF. CDR3 nucleotide sequence: TGTGCCAGCAGTTTACAGGGTTCACCCCTCCACTTT.

The gene calls are TRBV5-4 and TRBJ1-3, with D possibly being TRBD1 (6 bases). The CDR3 extends over 15 amino acids. From germline, CDR1 is SGHNT and CDR2 YYREEE (reference sequence). Between the trimmed V and J ends, which lost 4 bases and 4 bases, there was a span of 15 bases. CDR3 sequence: CASSLRGTSGNTIYF. As DNA, the CDR3 is TGTGCCAGCAGCCTCCGAGGGACATCAGGAAACACCATATATTTT.

The J gene is TRBJ2-1, the V gene TRBV7-9, with 9 bases that match TRBD1. The CDR3 is 16 residues long. J was trimmed by 5 bases and V by 4 bases; bases with no gene match: 9. Germline V gene lookup returns CDR1 SEHNR and CDR2 FQNEAQ (reference sequence). CDR3 region: CASSSVDRGLNNEQFF. CDR3 in DNA: TGTGCCAGCAGCTCAGTGGACAGGGGCCTCAACAATGAGCAGTTCTTC.

The genes are TRBV12-3 or TRBV12-4 and TRBJ1-2; D is undetermined. V was cut by 1 base and J by 2 bases, with 5 bases left in between. The CDR3 runs 13 residues. The CDR3 loop reads CASSLGSNYGYTF. The CDR3 region has the DNA TGTGCCAGCAGTTTAGGTAGCAACTATGGCTACACCTTC.

The V gene is TRBV11-2, the J gene TRBJ2-7; TRBD1 aligns across 7 bases. The CDR3 is 15 amino acids. The germline gives CDR1 SGHAT, CDR2 FQNNGV. With 4 bases clipped from V and 5 bases from J, the junction kept 11 bases outside the gene matches. This CDR3 is CASSYRQGEVDEQYF. The CDR3 coding sequence is TGTGCCAGCAGCTATCGACAGGGTGAAGTCGACGAGCAGTACTTC.

This chain links TRBV12-3 or TRBV12-4 with TRBJ1-5; TRBD1 matches 7 bases. The CDR3 is 13 amino acids. V trimming: 7 bases; J trimming: 11 bases; junction bases outside the gene matches: 11. The CDR3 DNA sequence: TGTGCCAGCATCCGACAGGGCCAGAGGGCCCAGCATTTT. Translated: CASIRQGQRAQHF.